The 20 T cell receptor beta chains presented below share a single source sample, sequenced in a study of post-analysis software for immune sequencing data (dated by TCRdb to the mid-2010s). General conclusions and limits of the study: Roughly 5 TRBV segments, including TRBV5-6, TRBV5-1 and TRBV20-1, were significantly more frequent in patients than controls.

These receptors are not linked to any known antigen. The library was obtained by PCR. TCRdb records Illumina HiSeq 2500 as the sequencer. To reduce PCR and sequencing biases, unique molecular identifiers were incorporated into the TCR beta cDNA libraries. The public reads were run again by TCRdb, first through fastp at Q25 and then through MiXCR, and only productive beta chains were kept. Rows matching on CDR3 protein sequence are summarized as one entry with the most common DNA and genes. The sample profile shows a few hundred thousand distinct CDR3 sequences; approximately 33% of them were found once. 13% of the sample is taken by the ten largest. Sequenced: blood. The receptor source for this set is a girl aged 5-17 years with multiple sclerosis.

V is TRBV5-1 and J is TRBJ2-7, with 10 bases aligning to TRBD2. The V segment lost 0 bases and the J segment 5 bases; nucleotides outside the gene matches: 2. CDR1 is SGHRS, CDR2 YFSETQ, per germline. The CDR3 runs 14 residues. In nucleotides, the CDR3 is TGCGCCAGCAGCTTGGGGACTAGCGGTGACGAGCAGTACTTC. Protein product: CASSLGTSGDEQYF.

The chain links TRBV6-1 to TRBJ2-7; 7 nucleotides align to TRBD2. In germline, CDR1 is MNHNS, CDR2 SASEGT. The length of the CDR3 is 14 residues. The CDR3 spells CASAGRIAPYEQYF. Written as DNA, the CDR3 is TGTGCTTCGGCCGGGAGGATCGCGCCCTACGAGCAGTACTTC.

The rearrangement links TRBV7-9 to TRBJ2-7; maybe TRBD1 (5 bases). The CDR3 sequence is 12 residues long. V lost 4 bases to trimming and J lost 6 bases, with 10 bases between them. Germline CDR1 SEHNR, CDR2 FQNEAQ (reference sequence). CDR3 amino acids: CASSSDISEQYF. In nucleotides, the CDR3 is TGTGCCAGCAGCTCGGACATTTCCGAGCAGTACTTC.

This clonotype was recorded only once. CDR3 sequence reads: CASSQDGTGWREKLFF. The CDR3 nucleotides are TGTGCCAGCAGCCAAGACGGGACAGGGTGGAGGGAAAAACTGTTTTTT. This chain connects TRBV3-1 to TRBJ1-4; 9 nucleotides align to TRBD1. After removal of 0 bases from V and 8 bases from J, the junction contained 7 bases not matched to a gene. The CDR3 totals 16 residues. Germline CDR1 and CDR2: LGHDT and YNNKEL (reference sequence).

V gene TRBV20-1 combines with J gene TRBJ2-5, with 13 bases identical to TRBD2. The germline V gene encodes CDR1 DFQATT and CDR2 SNEGSKA (reference sequence). V shed 5 bases, J shed 1 base, and the junction held 7 bases outside the gene matches. This CDR3 comprises 16 residues. CDR3 sequence: CSARLAGGGGQETQYF. Written as DNA, the CDR3 is TGCAGTGCTCGACTAGCGGGAGGAGGAGGCCAAGAGACCCAGTACTTC.

A few counts support this clonotype. V usage is TRBV4-1 and J usage is TRBJ2-7; D may be TRBD1 (7 bases). The CDR3 runs 15 residues. V lost 3 bases to trimming and J lost 5 bases, with 17 bases between them. In germline, CDR1 is MGHRA, CDR2 YSYEKL. In nucleotides, the CDR3 is TGCGCCAGCAGCCAGCTCCAGACAGGGAGGAACGAGCAGTACTTC. It is translated as CASSQLQTGRNEQYF.

In its sample, this clonotype was seen a few times. The CDR3 coding sequence is TGTGCCAGCAGCCAAGGCAGGGAGAATTCACCCCTCCACTTT. Protein sequence: CASSQGRENSPLHF. This chain uses TRBV3-1 with TRBJ1-6; a possible D gene is TRBD1 (5 bases). V was trimmed by 1 base and J by 7 bases, leaving 8 bases between them. The CDR3 consists of 14 residues. Germline values: CDR1 LGHDT, CDR2 YNNKEL (reference sequence). Full variable domain (missing parts from reference TRBV3-1 and TRBJ1-6): DTAVSQTPKYLVTQMGNDKSIKCEQNLGHDTMYWYKQDSKKFLKIMFSYNNKELIINETVPNRFSPKSPDKAHLNLHINSLELGDSAVYFCASSQGRENSPLHFGNGTRLTVT.

J is TRBJ2-1 and V is TRBV20-1; D unclear. The CDR3 is 11 amino acids. Germline lookup yields CDR1 DFQATT and CDR2 SNEGSKA (reference sequence). The V end was cut by 2 bases, the J end by 5 bases, with 4 bases between. The DNA of the CDR3 is TGCAGTGCTAGATACCACAATGAGCAGTTCTTC. This translates into CSARYHNEQFF.

This clonotype was counted only a few times. The V gene is TRBV4-1, the J gene TRBJ1-5; the D is unclear. The CDR3 runs to 15 residues. V lost 0 bases to trimming and J lost 0 bases, with 6 bases between them. Germline assignment: CDR1 MGHRA and CDR2 YSYEKL. CDR3 nucleotides: TGCGCCAGCAGCCAAGAAAGTTATAGCAATCAGCCCCAGCATTTT. Amino acid sequence: CASSQESYSNQPQHF.

The chain employs TRBV29-1 and TRBJ2-1, with D uncertain. V was cut by 4 bases and J by 1 base, with 23 bases left in between. The germline V gene has CDR1 SQVTM and CDR2 ANQGSEA. The length of the CDR3 is 18 residues. CDR3 region: CSVVLAVRDAVSYNEQFF. Written as DNA, the CDR3 is TGCAGCGTTGTTCTGGCGGTGCGAGACGCTGTATCCTACAATGAGCAGTTCTTC.

This clonotype was seen only a few times. The CDR3 region is CASSLDRLGQPQHF. In DNA form, the CDR3 reads TGTGCCAGCAGCTTAGACCGACTCGGGCAGCCCCAGCATTTT. The chain links TRBV7-2 to TRBJ1-5; D unresolved. Trimming cost V 1 base and J 7 bases, with 11 bases left between them. The length of the CDR3 is 14 residues. Germline V CDR1 and CDR2: SGHTA, FQGNSA. Combining the CDR3 with reference TRBV7-2 and TRBJ1-5 gives the whole variable domain GAGVSQSPSNKVTEKGKDVELRCDPISGHTALYWYRQSLGQGLEFLIYFQGNSAPDKSGLPSDRFSAERTGGSVSTLTIQRTQQEDSAVYLCASSLDRLGQPQHFGDGTRLSIL.

The chain uses TRBV24-1 and TRBJ2-5; D possibly corresponds to TRBD1 (6 bases). The CDR3 is made up of 15 amino acids. Germline V CDR1 and CDR2: KGHDR, SFDVKD. The ends were cut back, 2 bases at V and 5 bases at J, with 14 bases in the middle. The CDR3 loop is CATSDSRRGRETQYF. The CDR3 DNA reads as TGTGCCACCAGTGATTCACGCAGGGGCCGGGAGACCCAGTACTTC.

This clonotype was counted a few times. In nucleotides, the CDR3 is TGTGCCACCAGCAGCGGGGTTAGGACAGGACGGGTGCTAGAGACCCAGTACTTC. Translated, it gives CATSSGVRTGRVLETQYF. The chain has TRBV15 and TRBJ2-5; 7 bases map to TRBD1. V trimming: 3 bases; J trimming: 4 bases; junction bases outside the gene matches: 17. This CDR3 region has 18 residues. CDR1 and CDR2 (germline): LNHNV, YYDKDF (reference sequence).

This clonotype was picked up a small number of times. V is TRBV5-1 and J is TRBJ2-7; D may match TRBD1 or TRBD2 (5 bases each). The CDR3 totals 16 residues. Germline V gene lookup returns CDR1 SGHRS and CDR2 YFSETQ. V was cut by 3 bases and J by 0 bases, with 16 bases left in between. CDR3 in amino acids: CASSSKAGTSSYEQYF. The CDR3 DNA reads TGCGCCAGCAGCTCTAAAGCCGGGACGAGCTCCTACGAGCAGTACTTC.

This clonotype was seen only a few times. The rearrangement uses TRBV29-1 and TRBJ2-7; D gene ambiguous. With 7 bases removed from V and 3 bases from J, the gap between germline ends came to 10 bases. This CDR3 has 11 amino acids. Germline CDR1 SQVTM, CDR2 ANQGSEA. For the CDR3, the DNA is TGCAGCGCAACCAGAGACTACGAGCAGTACTTC. It encodes CSATRDYEQYF.

Worth noting for this clonotype: A single base separates this from a much larger clone, so it may be a read error. The chain carries TRBV29-1 and TRBJ2-7, with a weak D call TRBD1 (6 bases). The germline gives CDR1 SQVTM, CDR2 ANQGSEA. The CDR3 runs 11 residues. The ends were cut back, 4 bases at V and 7 bases at J, with 11 bases in the middle. The CDR3 DNA sequence: TGCAGCGTTGCGGACAGTCTGGAGCAGTACGTC. Protein product: CSVADSLEQYV.

This clonotype was observed many times. V gene TRBV5-1 combines with J gene TRBJ2-5; D perhaps matches TRBD1 (6 bases). This CDR3 spans 13 amino acids. With 2 bases removed from V and 3 bases from J, the gap between germline ends came to 8 bases. Germline V lookup: CDR1 SGHRS, CDR2 YFSETQ. The CDR3 bases are TGCGCCAGCAGCTTTGCAGGGGAAGAGACCCAGTACTTC. This gives the protein CASSFAGEETQYF.

In its sample, this clonotype was seen a few times. The chain employs TRBV20-1 and TRBJ1-5; 9 positions agree with TRBD1. From germline, CDR1 is DFQATT and CDR2 SNEGSKA (reference sequence). This CDR3 contains 15 residues. Trimming at V came to 3 bases and at J to 7 bases, leaving 10 bases not matched to a gene. CDR3 bases: TGCAGTGCTAGTAAACCGGGACAGGGTTCCCAGCCCCAGCATTTT. As protein: CSASKPGQGSQPQHF.

The chain couples TRBV20-1 to TRBJ2-7; TRBD1 matches at 8 bases. With the DNA end fitting TRBJ2-4 better, the J assignment may be wrong. This CDR3 comprises 16 residues. Germline V gene sequence: CDR1 DFQATT, CDR2 SNEGSKA (reference sequence). This CDR3 reads CSARRPGQALRDIQYF. In nucleotides, the CDR3 is TGCAGTGCTAGGCGACCGGGACAGGCCCTCCGGGACATTCAGTACTTC.

Regarding this clonotype: A much larger clone differs from this one at a single base, so this may be a read error. The chain combines TRBV9 with TRBJ2-3; no firm D call. CDR3 size: 13 residues. CDR1 is SGDLS and CDR2 is YYNGEE in the germline V gene. CDR3 nucleotide sequence: TGTGCCAGCAGCGTCGGCGCCACAGATATGCAGTATTTT. It translates to CASSVGATDMQYF.